The 25 T cell receptor beta chains presented below share a single source sample, sequenced in a study of naive and memory T cell subsets. The treatment was: skin biopsy from PPD injection site in Mantoux-positive individual. Reverse transcription used DNase-treated unsorted total RNA, aiming for roughly 1 to 1000 ng. For blood and skin samples, reverse transcription used TCR alpha and beta constant primers. One entry per CDR3 protein, called by TCRdb with MiXCR from the UMI-ligation and nested PCR reads. The sample yields 17,000 or so distinct CDR3 sequences, more than 9% seen once. Sequencing used skin, obtained from a tuberculin skin test site. These receptors were obtained from an adult in good health.

The V gene is TRBV5-1, the J gene TRBJ2-5; 13 bases align to TRBD2. The CDR3 is 16 amino acids. From germline, CDR1 is SGHRS and CDR2 YFSETQ. V trimming: 3 bases; J trimming: 2 bases; junction bases outside the gene matches: 4. For the CDR3, the DNA is TGCGCCAGCAGCTCATGGACTAGCGGGAGACAAGAGACCCAGTACTTC. This sequence encodes CASSSWTSGRQETQYF.

This clonotype has more than one count but fewer than ten. V gene TRBV15 combines with J gene TRBJ1-4; D gene ambiguous. The germline V gene has CDR1 LNHNV and CDR2 YYDKDF (reference sequence). Trimming took 1 base from V and 8 from J, leaving 8 bases between them. This CDR3 is 13 amino acids long. CDR3: CATSRVPSEKLFF. Here the CDR3 DNA reads TGTGCCACCAGCAGAGTCCCTTCCGAAAAACTGTTTTTT.

The table lists this clonotype with many counts. J is TRBJ1-2 and V is TRBV7-2; 7 bases are shared with TRBD1. The ends lost 2 bases at V and 6 bases at J; junction bases unmatched: 9. Germline CDR1 is SGHTA and CDR2 is FQGNSA. The CDR3 loop spans 15 amino acids. As DNA, the CDR3 is TGTGCCAGCAGCTTAATGACAGGGAAGTACGATGGCTACACCTTC. It specifies CASSLMTGKYDGYTF.

This clonotype was seen repeatedly, ten times or more. The chain couples TRBV15 to TRBJ2-3; D may be TRBD1 or TRBD2 (5 bases each). The CDR3 extends over 15 amino acids. Trimming left V 0 bases short and J 8 bases short, with 15 bases between. The germline V gene has CDR1 LNHNV and CDR2 YYDKDF (reference sequence). In nucleotides, the CDR3 is TGTGCCACCAGCAGAGAACTAGTTTATCAGGGTACGCAGTATTTT. This encodes CATSRELVYQGTQYF.

By sample fraction, this clonotype is medium-sized. The chain employs TRBV29-1 and TRBJ2-1; D perhaps matches TRBD1 (6 bases). This CDR3 is 12 amino acids long. The V and J ends lost 6 bases and 5 bases respectively, with 11 bases between them. The germline V gene has CDR1 SQVTM and CDR2 ANQGSEA. The CDR3 loop reads CSVAQGNNEQFF. In DNA, the CDR3 is TGCAGCGTAGCGCAGGGGAACAATGAGCAGTTCTTC.

The rearrangement links TRBV6-5 to TRBJ1-1; 9 positions agree with TRBD1. This CDR3 contains 18 residues. Germline V CDR1 and CDR2: MNHEY, SVGAGI. V trimming: 2 bases; J trimming: 4 bases; junction bases outside the gene matches: 14. CDR3 amino acids: CASSYRVPGQGMSTEAFF. The DNA for the CDR3 is TGTGCCAGCAGTTACCGAGTCCCGGGACAGGGAATGAGCACTGAAGCTTTCTTT.

V gene TRBV12-3 or TRBV12-4 combines with J gene TRBJ1-2, with D perhaps TRBD1 (6 bases). The V end lost 5 bases, the J end lost 4 bases, and 14 bases lay between the germline ends. The CDR3 has 14 amino acids. The CDR3 sequence: CASSLTGCGYGYTF. Written as DNA, the CDR3 is TGTGCCAGCAGTCTAACAGGGTGTGGCTATGGCTACACCTTC.

The chain uses TRBV10-3 and TRBJ2-6, with a weak D call TRBD1 (5 bases). Trimming removed 6 bases at V and 4 bases at J, with 13 bases between. This CDR3 region has 15 residues. Germline CDR1 ENHRY, CDR2 SYGVKD. DNA for the CDR3: TGTGCCATCAGCGGCGACAGTGGCGGGGCCAACGTCCTGACTTTC. Translating it yields CAISGDSGGANVLTF.

This clonotype occurred many times. An end of the junction differs from the germline gene, which may be a read error. J is TRBJ2-7 and V is TRBV12-3 or TRBV12-4; D is possibly TRBD1 (6 bases). The CDR3 covers 11 residues. CDR3 DNA: TGTGCCAGCAGTTTAATGGACAGATTTAGCTTC. This codes for CASSLMDRFSF.

By proportion, this clonotype is medium-sized. This sequence joins TRBV30 and TRBJ2-4; D not resolved. The CDR3 totals 13 residues. The germline V gene encodes CDR1 GTSNPN and CDR2 SVGIG (reference sequence). Trimming left V 1 base short and J 2 bases short, with 6 bases between. For the CDR3, the DNA is TGTGCCTGGAGTGCGGATTCCAAAAACATTCAGTACTTC. This sequence encodes CAWSADSKNIQYF.

This clonotype was picked up many times. V usage is TRBV12-3 or TRBV12-4 and J usage is TRBJ2-7, with D hard to call. Trimming pared 2 bases from V and 7 bases from J, leaving 12 bases between. CDR3 size: 13 residues. DNA for the CDR3: TGTGCCAGCAGTTTATTCGGTTCTGGGGAGCAGTACTTC. Translating gives CASSLFGSGEQYF.

Ten or more counts support this clonotype. The rearrangement joins TRBV24-1 to TRBJ2-1; a possible D gene is TRBD1 (5 bases). Per germline, CDR1 KGHDR and CDR2 SFDVKD. Trimming removed 5 bases at V and 2 bases at J, with 12 bases between. The length of the CDR3 is 15 residues. CDR3 protein: CATSGRDGAYNEQFF. As DNA, the CDR3 is TGTGCCACCAGTGGCAGGGATGGAGCCTACAATGAGCAGTTCTTC.

A few counts support this clonotype. Given a much more abundant clone one base away, this may be a read error. The chain joins TRBV19 to TRBJ2-2; D call uncertain. Germline assignment: CDR1 LNHDA and CDR2 SQIVND (reference sequence). This CDR3 has 13 residues. Deletions cut 4 bases from V and 4 bases from J, with 7 bases between. CDR3 in DNA: TGTGCCAGTAGTACGACGCCCACCGGGGAGCTGTTTTTT. Its protein is CASSTTPTGELFF.

This clonotype was detected ten times or more. The rearrangement joins TRBV20-1 to TRBJ2-3; D is perhaps TRBD1 (5 bases). Trimming took 6 bases from V and 2 from J, leaving 24 bases between them. Germline V gene sequence: CDR1 DFQATT, CDR2 SNEGSKA (reference sequence). This CDR3 has 17 residues. CDR3 loop: CSANRLGQKHPTDTQYF. CDR3 nucleotide sequence: TGCAGTGCCAACAGGTTGGGTCAGAAGCATCCCACAGATACGCAGTATTTT.

This clonotype is termed medium-sized (0.01 to 0.1%). The chain employs TRBV10-3 and TRBJ2-1; 7 bases are shared with TRBD1. Germline V gene data show CDR1 as ENHRY and CDR2 as SYGVKD. CDR3 length: 13 amino acids. Unmatched junction bases numbered 4, after V lost 11 bases and J lost 0 bases. The CDR3: CAVRDSSYNEQFF. For the CDR3, the DNA is TGTGCCGTCCGGGACAGCTCCTACAATGAGCAGTTCTTC.

This clonotype occurred a few times. CDR3 nucleotides: TGTGCCAGCAGCCAGTCACAGGGAAACTTCAATGAGCAGTTCTTC. It specifies CASSQSQGNFNEQFF. V and J are TRBV11-2 and TRBJ2-1; tentative D call: TRBD1 (6 bases). Looked up from germline, CDR1 is SGHAT and CDR2 is FQNNGV. This CDR3 region has 15 residues. V shed 5 bases and J shed 6 bases, with 17 bases lying between them.

This chain connects TRBV5-4 to TRBJ2-3, with a tentative D call TRBD2 (6 bases). The CDR3 totals 15 residues. V lost 4 bases to trimming and J lost 1 base, with 13 bases between them. CDR1 is SGHNT, CDR2 YYREEE, per germline (reference sequence). The CDR3 protein is CASSRPGLRTDTQYF. In nucleotides, the CDR3 is TGTGCCAGCAGCCGTCCGGGACTTCGCACAGATACGCAGTATTTT.

In this sample, this clonotype turned up many times. The genes are TRBV27 and TRBJ2-7; perhaps TRBD1 as D (5 bases). Trimming took 2 bases from V and 3 from J, leaving 11 bases between them. The CDR3 is made up of 14 amino acids. Germline CDR1 MNHEY, CDR2 SMNVEV (reference sequence). The CDR3 loop reads CASSLNRNSYEQYF. Written as DNA, the CDR3 is TGTGCCAGCAGTTTAAACAGGAACAGCTACGAGCAGTACTTC.

This clonotype was counted between two and nine times. The gene calls are TRBV20-1 and TRBJ2-7, with 10 bases identical to TRBD2. V lost 3 bases and J lost 4; bases outside the gene matches: 6. CDR3 length equals 14 residues. CDR1 and CDR2 from the germline V gene are DFQATT and SNEGSKA (reference sequence). The CDR3 nucleotides read TGCAGTGCTAGGGTGGCTAGCGGGGGATACGAGCAGTACTTC. This gives the protein CSARVASGGYEQYF.

This chain uses TRBV7-2 with TRBJ2-1, with 16 bases identical to TRBD2. This CDR3 comprises 18 residues. Germline CDR1 reads SGHTA; CDR2 reads FQGNSA. J was trimmed by 4 bases and V by 6 bases; bases with no gene match: 9. CDR3 nucleotide sequence: TGTGCCAGCAGGGGGGGACTAGCGGGGGGGCCCACGTACAATGAGCAGTTCTTC. It codes for CASRGGLAGGPTYNEQFF.

This clonotype was seen many times. The J gene is TRBJ2-7, the V gene TRBV11-2; D not resolved. This CDR3 has 16 residues. Per the germline V gene, CDR1 is SGHAT and CDR2 is FQNNGV. Between the trimmed V and J ends, which lost 1 base and 0 bases, there was a span of 13 bases. DNA for the CDR3: TGTGCCAGCAGCTTAGGCGCGTCCAGGAGCTCCTACGAGCAGTACTTC. Translated: CASSLGASRSSYEQYF.

This clonotype has more than one count but fewer than ten. This sequence joins TRBV5-1 and TRBJ1-1; 7 bases line up with TRBD1. The CDR3 runs 16 residues. CDR1 SGHRS and CDR2 YFSETQ come from the germline V gene. V lost 1 base to trimming and J lost 1 base; unmatched junction nucleotides: 7. The CDR3 DNA reads as TGCGCCAGCAGCTTGAGGGCAGGGGGTAGGAACACTGAAGCTTTCTTT. This encodes CASSLRAGGRNTEAFF.

The chain uses TRBV28 and TRBJ1-4; 11 nucleotides line up with TRBD1. Germline V gives CDR1 MDHEN, CDR2 SYDVKM. Trimming removed 2 bases from V and 2 bases from J; junction bases left unmatched: 10. The CDR3 runs to 19 residues. The CDR3 loop is CASSLNRWTGGATNEKLFF. As DNA, the CDR3 is TGTGCCAGCAGTTTAAATAGGTGGACAGGGGGCGCGACTAATGAAAAACTGTTTTTT.

This clonotype is labeled as medium-sized. The chain employs TRBV29-1 and TRBJ2-3; a weak D match, TRBD1 (6 bases). Germline V lookup: CDR1 SQVTM, CDR2 ANQGSEA. Trimming removed 7 bases from V and 3 bases from J, with 11 bases in between. The CDR3 is made up of 12 amino acids. In DNA, the CDR3 is TGCAGCGGGGAGACAGGAACAGATACGCAGTATTTT. This sequence encodes CSGETGTDTQYF.

This clonotype ranks as medium-sized (0.01 to 0.1%). The V gene is TRBV12-5, the J gene TRBJ2-2; D uncertain. Germline V lookup: CDR1 LGHNT, CDR2 FRNRAP. Trimming stripped 1 base from V and 0 bases from J, with 12 bases between. This CDR3 has 17 amino acids. This CDR3 is CASGLGNSQSNTGELFF. The CDR3, as DNA: TGTGCTAGTGGTTTGGGAAACTCGCAATCGAACACCGGGGAGCTGTTTTTT. Filled out from reference TRBV12-5 and TRBJ2-2, the complete variable domain reads DARVTQTPRHKVTEMGQEVTMRCQPILGHNTVFWYRQTMMQGLELLAYFRNRAPLDDSGMPKDRFSAEMPDATLATLKIQPSEPRDSAVYFCASGLGNSQSNTGELFFGEGSRLTVL.